The rows below give T cell receptor beta chains drawn from one sample of a study of T cells after yellow fever vaccination. MiXCR was run by TCRdb on the 5' RACE reads, yielding one entry per CDR3 protein. The table records 400,000 or so distinct CDR3 sequences, 6.2% of them present only once. Source: PBMCs, taken 5 days after the yellow fever booster vaccination. The receptors here all came from a man younger than 40 who received the YFV17D yellow fever vaccine. CDR3s include the opening cysteine and the closing phenylalanine or tryptophan. Fields, in order: clone size, J gene, V gene, D gene, CDR3 protein, CDR3 DNA. A D gene is named only where the DNA matches it firmly. Only part of the rows carry a size: once, few, many, or a class if the clone is expanded.

abundance: many
j_gene: TRBJ2-3
v_gene: TRBV5-1
d_gene: TRBD2
CDR3aa: CASSLALADFTDTQYF
CDR3nt: TGCGCCAGCAGCTTAGCGCTAGCGGACTTCACAGATACGCAGTATTTT

abundance: .
j_gene: TRBJ1-6
v_gene: TRBV20-1
d_gene: .
CDR3aa: CNAARQESSYNSPLHF
CDR3nt: TGCAATGCCGCTAGACAGGAAAGCTCCTATAATTCACCCCTCCACTTT

abundance: many
j_gene: TRBJ2-5
v_gene: TRBV10-2
d_gene: TRBD2
CDR3aa: CASSEPRVAGPQETQYF
CDR3nt: TGCGCCAGCAGTGAGCCTAGGGTAGCGGGCCCCCAAGAGACCCAGTACTTC

abundance: .
j_gene: TRBJ2-5
v_gene: TRBV7-2
d_gene: .
CDR3aa: CASSFRGIETQYF
CDR3nt: TGTGCCAGCAGCTTCCGAGGAATAGAGACCCAGTACTTC

abundance: many
j_gene: TRBJ1-5
v_gene: TRBV7-9
d_gene: .
CDR3aa: CASSLASDQPQHF
CDR3nt: TGTGCCAGCAGCTTAGCGTCAGATCAGCCCCAGCATTTT

abundance: few
j_gene: TRBJ2-1
v_gene: TRBV20-1
d_gene: .
CDR3aa: CSATLGTYSYNEQFF
CDR3nt: TGCAGTGCTACCCTCGGGACATACTCCTACAATGAGCAGTTCTTC

abundance: .
j_gene: TRBJ2-5
v_gene: TRBV27
d_gene: .
CDR3aa: CASSLIDRETQYF
CDR3nt: TGTGCCAGCAGTCTGATCGATCGGGAGACCCAGTACTTC

abundance: few
j_gene: TRBJ1-2
v_gene: TRBV20-1
d_gene: TRBD1
CDR3aa: CSVADRVRRDYGYTF
CDR3nt: TGCAGTGTTGCAGACAGGGTGAGAAGAGACTATGGCTACACCTTC

abundance: .
j_gene: TRBJ2-5
v_gene: TRBV7-2
d_gene: TRBD1
CDR3aa: CASSTGTELYKGEYF
CDR3nt: TGTGCCAGCAGTACCGGGACAGAGTTATACAAAGGAGAGTACTTC

abundance: .
j_gene: TRBJ2-5
v_gene: TRBV19
d_gene: TRBD2
CDR3aa: CACPGTKNF
CDR3nt: TGTGCCTGTCCCGGGACTAAAAACTTC

abundance: .
j_gene: TRBJ2-1
v_gene: TRBV19
d_gene: .
CDR3aa: CASSGGQGSDEQFF
CDR3nt: TGTGCCAGTAGTGGGGGTCAGGGGAGCGATGAGCAGTTCTTC

abundance: few
j_gene: TRBJ1-1
v_gene: TRBV20-1
d_gene: .
CDR3aa: CSARDARVAEAFF
CDR3nt: TGCAGTGCTAGAGATGCTCGGGTGGCTGAAGCTTTCTTT

abundance: .
j_gene: TRBJ2-5
v_gene: TRBV6-5
d_gene: TRBD2
CDR3aa: CASVAGGAQETQYF
CDR3nt: TGTGCCAGCGTTGCGGGGGGGGCCCAAGAGACCCAGTACTTC

abundance: .
j_gene: TRBJ2-4
v_gene: TRBV6-1
d_gene: TRBD2
CDR3aa: CASSILSGRASENIQYF
CDR3nt: TGTGCCAGCAGTATCCTCAGCGGGAGGGCCTCTGAAAACATTCAGTACTTC

abundance: many
j_gene: TRBJ2-3
v_gene: TRBV7-2
d_gene: .
CDR3aa: CASKTNWATDTQYF
CDR3nt: TGTGCCAGCAAAACTAACTGGGCCACAGATACGCAGTATTTT

abundance: .
j_gene: TRBJ2-2
v_gene: TRBV4-3
d_gene: TRBD2
CDR3aa: CASSQDPSGSSITGELFF
CDR3nt: TGCGCCAGCAGCCAAGATCCTAGCGGGAGTAGCATCACCGGGGAGCTGTTTTTT

abundance: few
j_gene: TRBJ2-4
v_gene: TRBV11-2
d_gene: TRBD1
CDR3aa: CASSRGQGGKNIQYF
CDR3nt: TGTGCCAGCAGCCGCGGACAGGGTGGCAAAAACATTCAGTACTTC

abundance: few
j_gene: TRBJ2-3
v_gene: TRBV10-3
d_gene: .
CDR3aa: CAISEQGTPTDTQYF
CDR3nt: TGTGCCATCAGTGAGCAAGGGACGCCCACAGATACGCAGTATTTT

abundance: .
j_gene: TRBJ2-7
v_gene: TRBV7-2
d_gene: .
CDR3aa: CASSFQDSTFDEQYF
CDR3nt: TGTGCCAGCAGCTTCCAGGACTCCACTTTCGACGAGCAGTACTTC

abundance: many
j_gene: TRBJ2-5
v_gene: TRBV7-2
d_gene: .
CDR3aa: CASSKNTETQYF
CDR3nt: TGTGCCAGCAGCAAAAACACGGAGACCCAGTACTTC

abundance: .
j_gene: TRBJ2-2
v_gene: TRBV5-1
d_gene: .
CDR3aa: CASSWDTNTGELFF
CDR3nt: TGCGCCAGCAGTTGGGACACTAACACCGGGGAGCTGTTTTTT

abundance: .
j_gene: TRBJ1-2
v_gene: TRBV5-1
d_gene: TRBD1
CDR3aa: CASSLQGAFGYTF
CDR3nt: TGCGCCAGCAGCTTACAGGGGGCGTTTGGCTACACCTTC

abundance: many
j_gene: TRBJ2-1
v_gene: TRBV30
d_gene: TRBD2
CDR3aa: CAWDTGTSYEQFF
CDR3nt: TGTGCCTGGGATACCGGGACTAGTTATGAGCAGTTCTTC

abundance: .
j_gene: TRBJ1-4
v_gene: TRBV2
d_gene: .
CDR3aa: CASMGFPNEKLFF
CDR3nt: TGTGCCAGCATGGGGTTTCCTAATGAAAAACTGTTTTTT

abundance: .
j_gene: TRBJ1-5
v_gene: TRBV20-1
d_gene: TRBD1
CDR3aa: CSARTAGGRVWDQPQHF
CDR3nt: TGCAGTGCTAGGACGGCAGGGGGACGAGTGTGGGATCAGCCCCAGCATTTT

abundance: many
j_gene: TRBJ2-7
v_gene: TRBV7-9
d_gene: .
CDR3aa: CATQGYLRDAGKSYEQYF
CDR3nt: TGTGCCACGCAGGGGTACTTAAGGGACGCAGGGAAAAGTTACGAGCAGTACTTC

abundance: many
j_gene: TRBJ2-1
v_gene: TRBV9
d_gene: .
CDR3aa: CASSVGSGAYNEQFF
CDR3nt: TGTGCCAGCAGCGTAGGTAGCGGAGCCTACAATGAGCAGTTCTTC

abundance: few
j_gene: TRBJ1-5
v_gene: TRBV19
d_gene: TRBD1
CDR3aa: CASKGGTAHQPQHF
CDR3nt: TGTGCCAGTAAGGGAGGGACAGCTCATCAGCCCCAGCATTTT

abundance: many
j_gene: TRBJ2-7
v_gene: TRBV27
d_gene: .
CDR3aa: CASSSSGWQYF
CDR3nt: TGTGCCAGCAGTTCTTCAGGGTGGCAGTACTTC

abundance: many
j_gene: TRBJ2-2
v_gene: TRBV15
d_gene: TRBD2
CDR3aa: CATSAGLAGYVGELFF
CDR3nt: TGTGCCACCTCAGCCGGACTAGCGGGATATGTCGGGGAGCTGTTTTTT

abundance: few
j_gene: TRBJ2-3
v_gene: TRBV5-1
d_gene: TRBD1
CDR3aa: CASRNTGGPDTQYF
CDR3nt: TGCGCCAGCAGAAACACAGGGGGCCCAGATACGCAGTATTTT

abundance: few
j_gene: TRBJ1-1
v_gene: TRBV20-1
d_gene: .
CDR3aa: CSARKGAGNTEAFF
CDR3nt: TGCAGTGCTAGGAAGGGTGCGGGGAACACTGAAGCTTTCTTT

abundance: few
j_gene: TRBJ2-7
v_gene: TRBV5-6
d_gene: TRBD2
CDR3aa: CASSLVLAGGPGGYEQYF
CDR3nt: TGTGCCAGCAGCTTGGTTCTAGCGGGAGGGCCCGGCGGCTACGAGCAGTACTTC

abundance: .
j_gene: TRBJ2-5
v_gene: TRBV18
d_gene: .
CDR3aa: CTSSPGLSGETQYF
CDR3nt: TGTACCAGCTCACCAGGCCTTAGTGGAGAGACCCAGTACTTC

abundance: .
j_gene: TRBJ2-3
v_gene: TRBV20-1
d_gene: TRBD2
CDR3aa: CSAPLGLAGDADTQYF
CDR3nt: TGCAGTGCTCCCCTGGGACTAGCGGGAGACGCAGATACGCAGTATTTT

abundance: few
j_gene: TRBJ2-1
v_gene: TRBV5-4
d_gene: .
CDR3aa: CASSFPLGEVGNEQFF
CDR3nt: TGTGCCAGCAGCTTCCCCCTTGGAGAGGTAGGAAATGAGCAGTTCTTC

abundance: many
j_gene: TRBJ2-3
v_gene: TRBV10-2
d_gene: .
CDR3aa: CASSEVDTQYF
CDR3nt: TGCGCCAGCAGTGAGGTAGATACGCAGTATTTT

abundance: .
j_gene: TRBJ1-1
v_gene: TRBV12-3/TRBV12-4
d_gene: .
CDR3aa: CASSGPPGNTEAFF
CDR3nt: TGTGCCAGCAGTGGGCCCCCGGGGAACACTGAAGCTTTCTTT

abundance: many
j_gene: TRBJ2-7
v_gene: TRBV12-3/TRBV12-4
d_gene: TRBD1
CDR3aa: CASSTTGLEQYF
CDR3nt: TGTGCCAGCAGTACGACAGGGCTCGAGCAGTACTTC

abundance: .
j_gene: TRBJ2-7
v_gene: TRBV20-1
d_gene: TRBD2
CDR3aa: CCARGGTSGRGYEQYF
CDR3nt: TGCTGTGCTAGAGGTGGGACTAGCGGGAGAGGCTACGAGCAGTACTTC

abundance: .
j_gene: TRBJ2-7
v_gene: TRBV7-2
d_gene: .
CDR3aa: CASSLVFRQGIYEQYF
CDR3nt: TGTGCCAGCAGCTTAGTATTCAGGCAGGGGATCTACGAGCAGTACTTC

abundance: many
j_gene: TRBJ2-1
v_gene: TRBV5-1
d_gene: TRBD1
CDR3aa: CASSLGGTGVAEQFF
CDR3nt: TGCGCCAGCAGCTTGGGGGGGACAGGGGTAGCCGAGCAGTTCTTC

abundance: .
j_gene: TRBJ2-1
v_gene: TRBV18
d_gene: .
CDR3aa: CASSPAGPGTYNEQFF
CDR3nt: TGTGCCAGCTCACCCGCGGGGCCCGGGACCTACAATGAGCAGTTCTTC

abundance: few
j_gene: TRBJ1-6
v_gene: TRBV20-1
d_gene: TRBD1
CDR3aa: CSALRQGGSPLHF
CDR3nt: TGCAGTGCCTTACGACAGGGGGGTTCACCCCTCCACTTT

abundance: many
j_gene: TRBJ2-7
v_gene: TRBV15
d_gene: .
CDR3aa: CATSRPAGTSYEQYF
CDR3nt: TGTGCCACCAGCAGACCCGCGGGGACGAGCTACGAGCAGTACTTC

abundance: few
j_gene: TRBJ2-5
v_gene: TRBV7-7
d_gene: TRBD2
CDR3aa: CASSPGGVMAQYF
CDR3nt: TGTGCCAGCAGCCCCGGGGGGGTAATGGCCCAGTACTTC